The T cell receptor beta chain described here comes from a study of cytomegalovirus exposure and HLA in healthy donors. Study findings and constraints: Reports credit the classifier with highly specific, highly sensitive diagnosis of cytomegalovirus status. Whilst most TCR sequences proved rare, a subset of public TCRs occurred across many donors. The study labeled more than 150 TCR beta chains cytomegalovirus-associated.

Sequenced by immunoSEQ multiplex PCR; TCRdb stores in-frame clones only, minus some. The sample records around 260,000 clones, 90% being singletons. This clone was seen just once. Its cognate antigen is unknown. Germline CDR1 and CDR2: SGHTA and FQGNSA. The CDR3 has 14 amino acids. Trimming cost V 5 bases and J 4 bases, with 15 bases left between them. This clonotype was sampled from a woman aged 30 to 39 in good health and CMV-seronegative. The gene calls are TRBV7-2 and TRBJ2-7; D tentatively fits TRBD1 or TRBD2 (5 bases each). Sequenced input: PBMCs. The CDR3 sequence: CASSHGGAGYEQYF. For the CDR3, the DNA is TGTGCCAGCAGCCATGGGGGAGCAGGGTACGAGCAGTACTTC.